Below, 4 T cell receptor beta chains from the same sample are listed, as sequenced in a study of blood T cell repertoires in COVID-19. Assay used: immunoSEQ multiplex PCR; TCRdb lists only in-frame clones, some missing. Of about 120,000 clones listed, about 90% are singletons. Input material: peripheral blood. The receptors come from a woman in her sixties with COVID-19, enrolled during active disease.

This sequence joins TRBV14 and TRBJ2-1; D is possibly TRBD1 (5 bases). This CDR3 contains 14 residues. Germline V CDR1 and CDR2: SGHDN, FVKESK. The V end lost 2 bases, the J end lost 5 bases, and 10 bases lay between the germline ends. The CDR3 nucleotides are TGTGCCAGCAGCCAATGGGGCAGGGACAATGAGCAGTTCTTC. Translating gives CASSQWGRDNEQFF.

CDR3 nucleotides: TGTGCCAGCAGCTTAGGGACTAGCGAAGACGGGGAGCTGTTTTTT. The encoded protein is CASSLGTSEDGELFF. The chain links TRBV7-8 to TRBJ2-2, with 9 nucleotides matching TRBD2. After removal of 1 base from V and 7 bases from J, the junction contained 4 bases not matched to a gene. The germline CDR1 and CDR2 sequences are SGHVS and FQNEAQ. CDR3 length: 15 residues.

The chain has TRBV5-4 and TRBJ1-4; tentatively, D is TRBD1 (5 bases). The ends were cut back, 4 bases at V and 3 bases at J, with 10 bases in the middle. The CDR3 sequence is 14 residues long. Germline values: CDR1 SGHNT, CDR2 YYREEE (reference sequence). The CDR3: CASSVDTANEKLFF. In DNA, the CDR3 is TGTGCCAGCAGCGTGGACACCGCTAATGAAAAACTGTTTTTT.

The V call is TRBV5-1, the J call TRBJ2-7; 9 nucleotides match TRBD1. The germline V gene encodes CDR1 SGHRS and CDR2 YFSETQ. This CDR3 region has 15 residues. The V gene end was trimmed by 3 bases and the J gene end by 4 bases; junction bases not matched to a gene: 8. This CDR3 is CASSSYPGQGYEQYF. CDR3 nucleotides: TGCGCCAGCAGCTCGTATCCGGGACAGGGATACGAGCAGTACTTC.